A selection of T cell receptor beta chains follows, all from one sample in a study of T cell repertoires in cytomegalovirus infection. From the reads, TCRdb called clonotypes with MiXCR, one entry per CDR3 protein. Here the sample spans a few hundred thousand distinct CDR3 sequences, approximately 15% being singletons. The sequenced sample was CD8+ T cells from PBMCs. Every receptor here comes from a human donor in good health (CMV status not recorded). Some clones in this sample may be carry-over from other donors' samples. The conserved cysteine and the conserved F or W are not part of the CDR3 here. A D gene is named only where the DNA matches it firmly. Some rows have no size entry. The others give once, few or many, or a class for an expanded clone.

D,V,J,size,CDR3
TRBD2,TRBV7-8,TRBJ2-3,many,ASTRGGADTQY
NA,TRBV29-1,TRBJ1-2,NA,SVEISVEGWGSSYGYT
NA,TRBV7-6,TRBJ2-5,NA,ASSFRGHQETQY
NA,TRBV6-5,TRBJ2-2,few,ATTEFGMTGELF
TRBD1,TRBV29-1,TRBJ1-5,NA,SVETGAGQPQH
NA,TRBV19,TRBJ1-2,NA,ASSIGDAYYGYT
TRBD2,TRBV7-7,TRBJ2-1,many,ASSLGRGGFNEQF
NA,TRBV29-1,TRBJ1-1,NA,SVAGWSNTEAF
NA,TRBV28,TRBJ1-1,NA,ASSWRGSNTEAF
NA,TRBV28,TRBJ2-7,few,ASRHKPGSYEQY
NA,TRBV20-1,TRBJ1-5,few,SARSPPGDSNQPQH
TRBD2,TRBV10-3,TRBJ2-1,few,AISGPGLRDRSEQF
NA,TRBV7-3,TRBJ2-2,NA,ASSLFSGGGQGGELF
NA,TRBV7-8,TRBJ2-1,many,ASSFPPGGSYNEQF
TRBD2,TRBV7-8,TRBJ2-7,many,ASSLQLAGGPSPEQY